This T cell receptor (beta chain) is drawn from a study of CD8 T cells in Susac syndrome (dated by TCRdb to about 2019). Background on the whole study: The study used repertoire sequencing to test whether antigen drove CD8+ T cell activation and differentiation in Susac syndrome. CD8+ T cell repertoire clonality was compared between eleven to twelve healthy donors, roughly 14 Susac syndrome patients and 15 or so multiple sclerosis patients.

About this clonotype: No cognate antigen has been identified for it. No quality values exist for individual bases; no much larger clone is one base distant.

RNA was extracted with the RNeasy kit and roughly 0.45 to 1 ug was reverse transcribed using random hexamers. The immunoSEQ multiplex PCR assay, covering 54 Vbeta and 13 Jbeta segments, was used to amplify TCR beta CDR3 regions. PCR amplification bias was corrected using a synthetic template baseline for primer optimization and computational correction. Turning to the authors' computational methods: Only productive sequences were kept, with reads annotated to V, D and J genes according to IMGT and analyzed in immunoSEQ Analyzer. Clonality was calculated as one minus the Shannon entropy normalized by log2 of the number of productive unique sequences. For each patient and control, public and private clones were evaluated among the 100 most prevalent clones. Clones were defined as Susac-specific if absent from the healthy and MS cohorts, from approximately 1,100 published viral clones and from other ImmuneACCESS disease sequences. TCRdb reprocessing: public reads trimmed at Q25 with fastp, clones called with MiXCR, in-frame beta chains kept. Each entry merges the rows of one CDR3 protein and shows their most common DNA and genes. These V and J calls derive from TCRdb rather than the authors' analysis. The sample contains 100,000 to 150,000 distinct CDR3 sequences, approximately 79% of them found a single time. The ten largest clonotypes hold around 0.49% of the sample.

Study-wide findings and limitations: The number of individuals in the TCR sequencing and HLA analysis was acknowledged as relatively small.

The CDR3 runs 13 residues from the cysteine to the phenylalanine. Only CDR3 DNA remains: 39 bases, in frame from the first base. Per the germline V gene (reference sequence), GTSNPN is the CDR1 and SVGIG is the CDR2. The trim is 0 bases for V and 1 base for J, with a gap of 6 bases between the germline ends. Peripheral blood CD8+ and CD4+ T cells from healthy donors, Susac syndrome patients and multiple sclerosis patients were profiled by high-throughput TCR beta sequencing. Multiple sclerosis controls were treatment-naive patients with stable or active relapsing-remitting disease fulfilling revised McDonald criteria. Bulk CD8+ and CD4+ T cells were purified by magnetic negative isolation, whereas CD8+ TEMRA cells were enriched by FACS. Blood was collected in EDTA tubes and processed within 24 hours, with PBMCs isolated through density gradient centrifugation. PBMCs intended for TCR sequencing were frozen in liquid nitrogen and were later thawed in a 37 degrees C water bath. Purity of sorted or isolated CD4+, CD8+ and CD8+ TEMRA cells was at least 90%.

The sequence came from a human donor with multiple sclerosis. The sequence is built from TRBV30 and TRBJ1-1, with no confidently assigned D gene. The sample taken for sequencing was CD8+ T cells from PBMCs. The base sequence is TGTGCCTGGAGTGTAAATCGGAACACTGAAGCTTTCTTT. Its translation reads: CAWSVNRNTEAFF.